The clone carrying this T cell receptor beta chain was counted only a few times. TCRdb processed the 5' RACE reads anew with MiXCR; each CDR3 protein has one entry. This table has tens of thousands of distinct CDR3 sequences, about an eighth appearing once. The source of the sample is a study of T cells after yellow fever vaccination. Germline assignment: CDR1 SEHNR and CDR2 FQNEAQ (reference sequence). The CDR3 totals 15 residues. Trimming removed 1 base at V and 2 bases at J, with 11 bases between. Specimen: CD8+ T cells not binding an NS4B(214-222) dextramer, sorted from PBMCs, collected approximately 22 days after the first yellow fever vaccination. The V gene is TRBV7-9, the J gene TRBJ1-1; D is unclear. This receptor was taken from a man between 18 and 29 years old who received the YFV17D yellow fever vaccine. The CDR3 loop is CASSLGDGINTEAFF. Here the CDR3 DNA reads TGTGCCAGCAGCTTAGGTGACGGCATAAACACTGAAGCTTTCTTT.